This TCR beta chain was found in a study of cytomegalovirus exposure and HLA in healthy donors (dated by TCRdb to 2016 to 2017). For the study in its entirety: An earlier analysis of approximately 600 of the donors reported about 290 Gb of sequence data and roughly 110 million unique TCR beta sequences from 150 million to 200 million T cells. The later analysis used no new phenotypic data to find candidate immune exposures, relying instead on TCR beta sequences and their occurrence across donors. Roughly 310 gigabases of sequencing data and tens of millions of unique TCR sequences were included in an early release covering under 650 HLA-typed donors. In a later analysis, previously published TCR beta repertoires from 666 donors were re-analyzed and high-resolution HLA genotyping was added so that TCR occurrence patterns could be studied. HLA typing covered class I and class II loci at four-digit resolution. An earlier analysis of fewer than 700 of the donors applied high-throughput TCR beta sequencing to assess whether each TCR beta V gene segment acted as functional or pseudogenic. Four to six DR-DQ haplotypes were handled as single units for association and clustering because linkage in the cohort was strong. Using immunosequencing, the study profiled T cell repertoires from some 670 subjects and related those repertoires to cytomegalovirus serostatus. The study aimed to test whether signatures of past pathogen exposure could be identified by cataloging public T cell receptors. A later genetic analysis used genome-wide SNP genotypes for 398 of the 666 donors, treating that subset as a discovery cohort. Typing coverage varied by locus: roughly 620-640 donors for A, B, C, DRB1 and DQB1; roughly 520 for DQA1; about 570 for DPA1; around 490 for DPB1. Across around 400 genotyped donors of the cohort, an average of roughly 200,000 unique TCR beta nucleotide sequences per donor were sequenced, and roughly 20% of those sequences were non-productive. The study combined high-throughput TCR immunosequencing, statistical association of individual TCRs with disease status, and machine learning to predict cytomegalovirus infection status. Alongside the repertoire data, information on donor age, sex, ethnicity and CMV serostatus was compiled. Every discovery cohort repertoire had been produced on one sequencing platform. Of the 350 to 400 genotyped donors, around 81% fell in the genetic ancestry cluster associated with self-reported Caucasian donors. In addition to the first cohort of about 650 subjects, a separate validation cohort of some 120 different subjects was used.

The CDR3 spans 15 residues, from the cysteine through the phenylalanine. The sequence is cut down to CDR3 DNA, 45 bases in frame from base 1. The germline V and J ends show losses of 6 bases and 2 bases respectively, and no gene match explains 7 bases of the junction. Reading the germline V gene gives CDR1 SNHLY and CDR2 FYNNEI. As concerns this clone: Its antigen remains unidentified. Per-base qualities were not stored, and no clone one base away is much larger.

Library prep was done by the immunoSEQ multiplex PCR assay. The multiplex PCR relied on a mix of 60 forward primers for TCR Vbeta segments and 13 reverse primers for TCR Jbeta segments. Amplification of the CDR3 region of rearranged TCR beta genes was performed with a multiplex PCR assay on genomic DNA. On the Illumina HiSeq System, the amplified TCR beta libraries were sequenced as 87-base-pair reads. The study's own analysis went as follows. Across the roughly 640 repertoires, a later analysis counted 78 million or so unique TCR beta chains, around 10 million of which were shared by at least two donors. Raw reads were error-corrected and collapsed into unique sequences by a nearest-neighbor algorithm in which closely related sequences were merged to remove PCR and sequencing errors. To assign V, D and J gene segments, CDR3 sequences were aligned to IMGT reference sequences. Each retained sequence needed at least a six-nucleotide match to both a V gene segment and a J gene segment. A rearrangement counted as productive if the CDR3 had no stop codons and remained in frame with V and J, and every other rearrangement counted as non-productive. Following IMGT convention, CDR3 was defined as the stretch from the second conserved V-encoded cysteine to the conserved J-encoded phenylalanine. The earlier analysis of about 570 of the donors excluded any sequence lacking an unambiguous match to a single V gene segment. In an earlier analysis of roughly 600 of the donors, a V segment was called functional when productive rearrangements were above 56.7%, and segregating when the standard deviation between donors exceeded 5%. A statistical classification framework was built for diagnosing cytomegalovirus status from the catalog of TCR beta chain sequences. V and J gene assignment, in a later analysis, came from comparing TCR nucleotide sequences with IMGT/GENE-DB human TR gene sequences. In a later analysis, CDR3 sequences and most-parsimonious VDJ recombination scenarios were assigned using the TCRdist pipeline. In a later analysis, each TCR beta chain was defined by its CDR3 amino acid sequence together with its V-gene family, and reads lacking a unique V-gene family were excluded. To address suspected cross-contamination and a sequencing artifact, a later analysis removed 450 to 700 highly shared, low-generation-probability nucleotide sequences. For each public chain, a later analysis derived a clonal expansion index from normalized ranks of inferred template counts within each repertoire. A later analysis computed generation probabilities with a VDJ recombination model fitted to out-of-frame rearrangements, and checked the results against IGoR. In a later analysis, hypergeometric tests were used to score TCR-TCR, TCR-HLA and TCR-CMV co-occurrence, with a repertoire-size bias correction applied to TCR pairs. A later analysis estimated false discovery rates by permuting HLA or CMV assignments 20 times. A later analysis grouped co-occurring TCRs with DBSCAN, adding TCRdist sequence similarity when clustering within HLA-allele-positive subsets. Repertoires with fewer than 30,000 or more than 120,000 public chains, plus five repertoires with anomalous nucleotide sharing, were excluded from co-occurrence clustering. TCRdb carries this immuneACCESS record with in-frame sequences only. Its versions omit some clonotypes, under half of them owing to an unresolved V gene in the studies checked, with the rest unexplained. V, J and clone size were drawn from that table, and D and trimming were deduced from the DNA. This sample is represented by about 160,000 clones; 65% to 90% of them were singletons. The ten most abundant clones make up 5% to 7.5% of the sample.

Study-wide conclusions, independent of this receptor: Because HLA typing was unavailable for some donors at each locus, only the typed subset was used in association tests. In a later genetic analysis, fewer N-insertions in productive TCRs were reported among donors in an Asian-associated ancestry cluster than the approximately 670-donor mean. A further reported finding was that TCR beta sequences accurately predicted the HLA-A and HLA-B alleles for most subjects in the first cohort. The 87-base-pair reads could not distinguish some IMGT-functional V segments, including TRBV6-2 and TRBV6-3, so those segments were excluded. Roughly uniform sequencing depth across donors was assumed in presence/absence analyses, although this assumption may not hold. The study listed around 160 TCR beta chains as associated with cytomegalovirus. The only immune exposure information available for the cohort was CMV serostatus. According to a later analysis, parvovirus B19, influenza, CMV and Epstein-Barr virus appeared linked to several top co-occurrence clusters. About 17 rarely observed V segments, including chromosome 9 orphons, were excluded from the earlier analysis of a few hundred of the donors because counts were too low. Three of the identified cytomegalovirus-associated TCR beta chains were confirmed in vitro to be specific for cytomegalovirus antigens. Correlated functional status among segregating V segments might reflect linkage disequilibrium, but an unknown experimental factor could not be ruled out. In a later analysis, most CMV-associated TCR beta chains were found to appear HLA-restricted, with HLA associations seemingly driven largely by CMV exposure. An association between a missense DCLRE1C variant and V-gene and J-gene trimming of TCR beta chains was found in a later genetic analysis and replicated in an independent cohort. It was suggested by the authors that the approach could potentially be generalized to other disease states and immunological phenotypes. In a later analysis, HLA-associated TCR beta chains were found to be more clonally expanded and to have lower generation probabilities than equally common non-associated chains. Specific HLA alleles were associated with over 15,000 TCR beta sequences at a false discovery rate of 0.05 in a later analysis. In a later analysis, the rate of TCR association differed among HLA loci, with DRB1 alleles having the most associated TCRs and HLA-C alleles having the fewest. The cohort was sequenced for TCR beta chains only, and without alpha or paired-chain data the features that could be detected were limited. A group of highly shared sequence variants was considered likely to be a technical artifact of the sequencing pipeline. When HLA alleles, especially DR and DQ, strongly co-occurred, TCR associations were difficult to assign to individual alleles. Across donors, most TCR sequences were observed very rarely, whereas some public TCRs were present in many individuals. An earlier analysis of approximately 600 of the donors showed that most TCR beta V segments appeared in productive rearrangements either about 87% or about 30% of the time, which broadly matched IMGT annotations. The classifier was reported to diagnose cytomegalovirus status with high specificity and sensitivity in both the original and validation cohorts.

The cohort was made up of 666 healthy bone marrow donors. At the time of sampling, all cohort members were nominally healthy, though unrecorded immune exposures were likely present. The donor tested CMV seropositive and was one of the 289 seropositive cohort members. A peripheral blood sample was provided by each donor, and peripheral blood mononuclear cells were used for TCR beta sequencing. The Qiagen DNeasy Blood Extraction Kit was used to extract genomic DNA from the blood cell samples. In this chain, TRBV2 is recombined with TRBJ1-5, with 7 bases aligning to TRBD1. The sample was PBMCs. This sequence originates from a man aged 50 to 59 in good health and CMV-seropositive. The DNA sequence reads TGTGCCAGCAGATCCCAGGGGGGAGGCAATCAGCCCCAGCATTTT. It is translated as CASRSQGGGNQPQHF.